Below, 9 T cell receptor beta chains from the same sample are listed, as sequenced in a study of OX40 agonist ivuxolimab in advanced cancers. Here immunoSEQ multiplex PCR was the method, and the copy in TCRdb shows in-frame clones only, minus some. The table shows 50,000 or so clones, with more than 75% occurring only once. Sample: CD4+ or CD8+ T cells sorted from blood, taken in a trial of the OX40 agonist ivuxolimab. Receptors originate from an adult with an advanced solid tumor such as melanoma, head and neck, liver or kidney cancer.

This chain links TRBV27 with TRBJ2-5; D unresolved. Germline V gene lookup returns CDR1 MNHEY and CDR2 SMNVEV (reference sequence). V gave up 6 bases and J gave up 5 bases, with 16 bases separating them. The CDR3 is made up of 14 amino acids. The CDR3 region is CASRHPGRQETQYF. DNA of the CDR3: TGTGCCAGCAGGCACCCCGGGCGGCAGGAGACCCAGTACTTC.

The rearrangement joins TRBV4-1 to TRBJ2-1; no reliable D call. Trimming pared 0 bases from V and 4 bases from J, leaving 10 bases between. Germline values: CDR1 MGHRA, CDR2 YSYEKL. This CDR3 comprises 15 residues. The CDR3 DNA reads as TGCGCCAGCAGCCAAGATATCTCTTTATACAATGAGCAGTTCTTC. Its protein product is CASSQDISLYNEQFF.

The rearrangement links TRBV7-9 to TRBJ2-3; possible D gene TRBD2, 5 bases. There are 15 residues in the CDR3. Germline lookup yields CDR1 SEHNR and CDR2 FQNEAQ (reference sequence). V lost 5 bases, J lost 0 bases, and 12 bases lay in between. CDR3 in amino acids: CASSLDFTSTDTQYF. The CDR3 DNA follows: TGTGCCAGCAGCCTGGACTTCACTAGCACAGATACGCAGTATTTT.

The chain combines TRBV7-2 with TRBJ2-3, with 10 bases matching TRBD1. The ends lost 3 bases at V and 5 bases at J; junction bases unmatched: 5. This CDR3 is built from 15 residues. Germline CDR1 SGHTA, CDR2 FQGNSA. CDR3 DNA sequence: TGTGCCAGCAGCTTGACAGGGGGCGGACTAGATACGCAGTATTTT. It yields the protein CASSLTGGGLDTQYF.

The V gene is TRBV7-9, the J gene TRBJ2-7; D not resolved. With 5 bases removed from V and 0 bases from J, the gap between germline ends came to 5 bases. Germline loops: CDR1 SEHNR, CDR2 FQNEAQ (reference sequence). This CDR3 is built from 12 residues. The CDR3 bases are TGTGCCAGCAGCCTTAGCTCCTACGAGCAGTACTTC. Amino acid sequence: CASSLSSYEQYF.

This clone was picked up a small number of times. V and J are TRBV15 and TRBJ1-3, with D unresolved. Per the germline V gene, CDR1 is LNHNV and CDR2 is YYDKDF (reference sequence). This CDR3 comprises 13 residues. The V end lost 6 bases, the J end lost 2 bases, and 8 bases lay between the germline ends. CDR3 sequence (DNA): TGTGCCACCAGGGTTCGGGCTGGAAACACCATATATTTT. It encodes CATRVRAGNTIYF.

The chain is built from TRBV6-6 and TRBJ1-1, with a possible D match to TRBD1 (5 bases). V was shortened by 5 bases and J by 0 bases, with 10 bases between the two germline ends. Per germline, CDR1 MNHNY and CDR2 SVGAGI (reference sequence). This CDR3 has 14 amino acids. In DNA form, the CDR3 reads TGTGCCAGCAGTGGAGGGACGGTGAACACTGAAGCTTTCTTT. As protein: CASSGGTVNTEAFF.

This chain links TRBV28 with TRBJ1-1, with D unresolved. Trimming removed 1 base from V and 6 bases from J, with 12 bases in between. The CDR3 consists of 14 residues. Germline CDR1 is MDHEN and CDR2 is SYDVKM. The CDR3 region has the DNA TGTGCCAGCAGTTTATTTGGGGTGATGGCTGAAGCTTTCTTT. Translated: CASSLFGVMAEAFF.

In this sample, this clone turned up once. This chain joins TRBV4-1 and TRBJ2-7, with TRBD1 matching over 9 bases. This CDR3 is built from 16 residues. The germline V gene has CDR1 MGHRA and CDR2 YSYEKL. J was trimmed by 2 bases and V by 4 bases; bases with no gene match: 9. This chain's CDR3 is CASSPQEGTGTYEQYF. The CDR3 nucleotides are TGCGCCAGCAGCCCGCAGGAGGGGACAGGGACCTACGAGCAGTACTTC.